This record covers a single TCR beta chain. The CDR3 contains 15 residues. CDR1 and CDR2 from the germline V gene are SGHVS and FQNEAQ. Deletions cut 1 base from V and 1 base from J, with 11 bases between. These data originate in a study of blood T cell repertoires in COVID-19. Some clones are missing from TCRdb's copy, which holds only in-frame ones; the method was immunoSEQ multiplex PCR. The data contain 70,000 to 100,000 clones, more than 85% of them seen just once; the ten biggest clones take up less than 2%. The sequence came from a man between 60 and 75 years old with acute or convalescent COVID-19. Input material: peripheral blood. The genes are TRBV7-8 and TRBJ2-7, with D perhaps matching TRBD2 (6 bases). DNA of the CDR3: TGTGCCAGCAGCTTAGTTCCCGGGAGATCCTACGAGCAGTACTTC. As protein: CASSLVPGRSYEQYF.